This T cell receptor beta chain was observed in a study of identical twins. General study findings and limits: Models predicted too little out-of-frame TCR alpha sharing in monozygotic twins. Among out-of-frame alpha sequences shared by twins, low generation probability occurred in excess.

V lost 8 bases, J lost 1 base, and 11 bases lay in between. In germline, CDR1 is MDHEN, CDR2 SYDVKM. CDR3 length: 13 residues. Carrying unique molecular identifiers, the cDNA also gained a universal primer site through template switching. TCRdb processed the 5' RACE reads anew with MiXCR; each CDR3 protein has one entry. Here the sample spans about 900,000 distinct CDR3 sequences, around an eighth being singletons. A word on this clonotype: Its antigen is not known.

The same sample was also studied in work on yellow fever vaccine responses in identical twins.

The clonotype was recovered from a woman younger than 35 in good health. Sample: PBMCs. The rearrangement links TRBV28 to TRBJ2-5; maybe TRBD2 (5 bases). CDR3 bases: TGTGCCAGCTCTTACGGGATCCAAGAGACCCAGTACTTC. This gives the protein CASSYGIQETQYF. Full variable domain (remainder filled in from reference TRBV28 and TRBJ2-5): DVKVTQSSRYLVKRTGEKVFLECVQDMDHENMFWYRQDPGLGLRLIYFSYDVKMKEKGDIPEGYSVSREKKERFSLILESASTNQTSMYLCASSYGIQETQYFGPGTRLLVL.